The source of this T cell receptor beta chain is a study of early T cells in non-severe SARS-CoV-2 infection. Overall study: Chains were unpaired, as sequencing was done on bulk RNA from unsorted whole blood.

This CDR3 contains 15 residues. V dropped 6 bases and J dropped 0 bases, with 12 bases sitting between them. Germline lookup yields CDR1 SNHLY and CDR2 FYNNEI. This clonotype was counted at least ten times. Individually, cDNA molecules had unique molecular identifiers attached to them. TCRdb called the 5' RACE reads again in MiXCR, with one record for every CDR3 protein. The table shows 50,000 or so distinct CDR3 sequences, with approximately 5.6% occurring only once. The origin of this receptor is an adult who was a healthcare worker with PCR-confirmed SARS-CoV-2 infection or an uninfected control (not recorded which). Sequencing input: whole blood. The rearrangement joins TRBV2 to TRBJ2-1, with a weak D call TRBD2 (5 bases). CDR3 nucleotide sequence: TGTGCCAGCAGCAACCTAGCCCGCTCCTACAATGAGCAGTTCTTC. Its protein is CASSNLARSYNEQFF.